These T cell receptor beta chains were read from a single sample in a study of vaccination and CD4 T cells after COVID-19. TCRdb analysed the PCR reads with MiXCR anew, one entry per CDR3 protein. Here the sample spans nearly 9,000 distinct CDR3 sequences, about 57% being singletons. Antigens of these TCRs are unknown. The sequenced sample consisted of CD4+ T cells from blood, cultured in vitro. The receptors originated from a human donor who had recovered from COVID-19. CDR3s include the opening cysteine and the closing phenylalanine or tryptophan. Each record gives: J gene, clone size, D gene, V gene, CDR3 DNA, CDR3 protein. D genes are given only for firm matches. The size of a clone is reported for some rows only, either as once, few or many, or as a class for expanded clones.

TRBJ2-3 - TRBD2 TRBV5-1 TGCGCCAGCAGCGACCCTAGCGGAACAGATACGCAGTATTTT CASSDPSGTDTQYF
TRBJ1-1 few - TRBV12-3/TRBV12-4 TGTGCCAGCAGTCCGCTAGCGGGGGTGGGCACTGAAGCTTTCTTT CASSPLAGVGTEAFF
TRBJ1-5 - - TRBV12-3/TRBV12-4 TGTGCCAGCAGTTTTTTGCCCACCGAGCGAAATCAGCCCCAGCATTTT CASSFLPTERNQPQHF
TRBJ1-2 - - TRBV20-1 TGCAGTGCTAGAGATATGGAAGAGGGAGTCTATGGCTACACCTTC CSARDMEEGVYGYTF
TRBJ2-5 - - TRBV7-9 TGTGCCAGCAGCTTAGTCGTGTACCAAGAGACCCAGTACTTC CASSLVVYQETQYF
TRBJ1-1 - - TRBV7-2 TGTGCCAGCAGCCTGCAGGGGCCTAACACTGAAGCTTTCTTT CASSLQGPNTEAFF
TRBJ1-2 - TRBD1 TRBV4-1 TGCGCCAGCAGCCAAGCGGGGACAGGGAGTAACTATGGCTACACCTTC CASSQAGTGSNYGYTF
TRBJ1-2 - - TRBV2 TGTGCCAGCAGTGAATCGGGGGCCCGCGGCTACACCTTC CASSESGARGYTF
TRBJ2-7 - TRBD1 TRBV10-3 TGTGCCATCAGTGGGGACAGTGACGAGCAGTACTTC CAISGDSDEQYF
TRBJ1-2 - TRBD1 TRBV7-8 TGTGCCAGCAGCTTAGGGACAGGGTATGGCTACACCTTC CASSLGTGYGYTF
TRBJ1-6 - - TRBV5-6 TGTGCCAGCAGCACGGGACAATTGAATAATTCACCCCTCCACTTT CASSTGQLNNSPLHF
TRBJ1-2 few - TRBV19 TGTGCCAGTAGCCCCACAGGGAATTCGGACTATGGCTACACCTTC CASSPTGNSDYGYTF
TRBJ1-6 - - TRBV6-2/TRBV6-3 TGTGCCAGCAGTTACCACGACTCTTATCCACCCCTCCACTTT CASSYHDSYPPLHF
TRBJ2-7 - TRBD1 TRBV10-1 TGCGCCACGAAGCCACCGGGACAGGGGGCTTGCGAGCAGTACTTC CATKPPGQGACEQYF
TRBJ1-2 - - TRBV7-2 TGTGCCAGCAGCTTATCAGGGGCTAACTATGGCTACACCTTC CASSLSGANYGYTF
TRBJ1-1 - TRBD1 TRBV5-1 TGCGCCAGCAGCCTCCGGGGACAGGGTGAGAACACTGAAGCTTTCTTT CASSLRGQGENTEAFF
TRBJ1-2 - - TRBV6-1 TGTGCCAGCAGCAATTCCCAGGATGGCTACACCTTC CASSNSQDGYTF
TRBJ2-1 once TRBD2 TRBV2 TGTGCCAGCAGCATAGGACTAGCGGGAGTTTCTTTCTACAATGAGCAGTTCTTC CASSIGLAGVSFYNEQFF